This T cell receptor (beta chain) was captured by sequencing in a study of cytomegalovirus exposure and HLA in healthy donors. Whole-study results and caveats: Among the CMV-associated chains, three were confirmed in vitro as specific for CMV antigens. It was reported that TCR beta sequences correctly inferred the HLA-A and HLA-B alleles for most subjects.

The CDR3 spans 14 residues. Germline CDR1 is MNHNY and CDR2 is SVGAGI (reference sequence). The trim removed 4 bases at V and 4 bases at J, leaving 5 bases unmatched. Healthy bone marrow donors made up the donors. Note on this clone: The target antigen is unknown.

Vbeta (60) and Jbeta (13) primers were used in the PCR. Sequenced by immunoSEQ multiplex PCR; TCRdb stores in-frame clones only, minus some. Altogether about 160,000 clones are present, around 76% being singletons, with the ten largest covering around 1.5%. The TCR originated in a girl aged 5-17 years in good health and CMV-seropositive. Sequencing was carried out using PBMCs. This chain joins TRBV6-6 and TRBJ1-2, with 8 bases matching TRBD1. For the CDR3, the DNA is TGTGCCAGCAGTTCCCCAGGGGGCGGCTATGGCTACACCTTC. This sequence encodes CASSSPGGGYGYTF.